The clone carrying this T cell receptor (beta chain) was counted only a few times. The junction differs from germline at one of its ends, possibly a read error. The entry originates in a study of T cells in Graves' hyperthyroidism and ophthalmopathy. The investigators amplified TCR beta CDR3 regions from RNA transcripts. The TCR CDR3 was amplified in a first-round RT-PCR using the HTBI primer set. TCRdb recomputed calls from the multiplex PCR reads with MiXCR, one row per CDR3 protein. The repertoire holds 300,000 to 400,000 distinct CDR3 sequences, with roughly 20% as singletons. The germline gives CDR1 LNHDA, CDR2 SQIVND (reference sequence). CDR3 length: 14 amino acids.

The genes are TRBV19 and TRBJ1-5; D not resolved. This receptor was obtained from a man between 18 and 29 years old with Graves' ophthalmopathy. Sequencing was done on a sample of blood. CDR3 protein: CASTIAASNQPQHF. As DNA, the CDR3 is TGTGCCAGTACTATAGCAGCTAGCAATCAGCCCCAGCATTTT.